This TCR beta chain was documented in a study of glioma-infiltrating T cells. Points from the study as a whole: Tissue and blood shared very few CDR3 sequences. Tissue-blood divergence was below expectation in non-neoplastic patients, above in gliomas.

Of note for this clonotype: Antigen unknown. The junction departs from the called germline gene at one end, perhaps through a read error.

Germline V gives CDR1 MNHEY, CDR2 SVGAGI. The CDR3 is 12 amino acids. The iRepertoire nested amplicon-rescue multiplex PCR amplified TCR alpha and beta CDR3s from RNA. Tissue mRNA or PBMC total RNA, about 95-450 ng, went into one-step reverse transcription and amplification. TCRdb itself ran the multiplex PCR reads through MiXCR, one entry per CDR3 protein. The sample includes some 150,000 distinct CDR3 sequences, roughly two fifths of them seen just once. This clonotype was sampled from a human donor with low-grade glioma or glioblastoma, undergoing nonglioma brain surgery, or in good health (not recorded which). The V gene is TRBV6-5, the J gene TRBJ2-5, with a possible D match to TRBD2 (5 bases). The source material was glioma tissue, nonneoplastic brain tissue, or PBMCs (not recorded which). The CDR3 DNA is TGTGCCATCAGTGAGGTGGGAGAGACCCGGTACTTC. Translation: CAISEVGETRYF.